This TCR beta chain was documented in a study of CD8 T cells in Susac syndrome. At the level of the study: Patients with Susac syndrome, at blood draw, were therapy-naive, on corticosteroids, or on intravenous immunoglobulin alone. Study results and caveats: Clonal expansion was missing from Susac syndrome CD4+ T cell repertoires.

In the case of this clonotype: Its antigen is unknown.

Reverse transcription used roughly 0.5 to 1 ug RNA and random hexamers. TCRdb fed the immunoSEQ multiplex PCR reads into MiXCR, producing one record per CDR3 protein. The table has about 180,000 distinct CDR3 sequences, approximately 94% seen once; the top ten hold roughly 0.11%. From blood CD8+ and CD4+ T cells, TCR beta sequences were generated. Patients having Susac syndrome satisfied recently defined diagnostic criteria for definite or probable disease. The specimen sequenced was CD4+ T cells from PBMCs. The receptor comes from a human donor with Susac syndrome.

CDR3: CASSYSFTYNEQFF. Written as DNA, the CDR3 is TGTGCCAGCAGTTACTCGTTCACCTACAATGAGCAGTTCTTC. The gene calls are TRBV6-5 and TRBJ2-1, with D unresolved. Deletions cut 0 bases from V and 2 bases from J, with 5 bases between. The CDR3 has 14 residues. Germline lookup yields CDR1 MNHEY and CDR2 SVGAGI.